The rows below give T cell receptor beta chains drawn from one sample of a study of T cells in Graves' hyperthyroidism and ophthalmopathy. TCRdb recomputed calls from the multiplex PCR reads with MiXCR, one row per CDR3 protein. The sample has 550,000 to 800,000 distinct CDR3 sequences, 15% to 20% seen once; the top ten hold 15% to 18%. Sequences were obtained from blood. These receptors all come from a man between 45 and 60 years old with Graves' hyperthyroidism. Both conserved end residues are part of each CDR3. The D gene is left open where the match is weak. Clone size is given for some rows only: seen once, a few or many times, or a class if the clone is expanded.

>TRBV20-1|NA|NA|TRBJ2-7
TGCAGCGCGACCGGGACACACGACTACGAGCAGTACTTC
CSATGTHDYEQYF
>TRBV7-6|NA|TRBD1|TRBJ1-2
TGTGCCAGCAGCTTAGCTAGAGGGGGCGCTTTCTATGGCTACACCTTC
CASSLARGGAFYGYTF
>TRBV9|many|NA|TRBJ1-1
TGTGCCAGCAGCCCCCATCAGACTGGGAACACTGAAGCTTTCTTT
CASSPHQTGNTEAFF
>TRBV7-2|few|TRBD2|TRBJ2-1
TGTGCCAGCAGGCCGCTAGCGGTCTCCCGCAATGAGCAGTTCTTC
CASRPLAVSRNEQFF
>TRBV20-1|NA|TRBD2|TRBJ2-1
TGCAGTGCTCCCCCGGACGGGGGGAATGAGCAGTTCTTC
CSAPPDGGNEQFF
>TRBV11-2|many|NA|TRBJ2-7
TGTGCCAGCAGCCCACGGGGCGCTAACGAGCAGTACTTC
CASSPRGANEQYF
>TRBV5-4|NA|NA|TRBJ1-2
TGTGCCAGCAGCTTGGCCAGGACACACTATGGCTACACCTTC
CASSLARTHYGYTF
>TRBV30|NA|TRBD2|TRBJ2-1
TGTGCCTGGACAGCGGGAGGTTTGAGCTCCTACAATGAGCAGCTCTTC
CAWTAGGLSSYNEQLF
>TRBV11-2|few|NA|TRBJ2-7
TGTGCCAGCAGCTCCCTGGAGGGAAGGCGGGAGCAGTACTTC
CASSSLEGRREQYF
>TRBV20-1|NA|NA|TRBJ2-2
TGCAGTGCTAGAACGGGGGCGACGAACACCGGGGAGCTGTTTTTT
CSARTGATNTGELFF
>TRBV27|many|NA|TRBJ1-2
TGTGCCAGCAGTTTAGCTGGGCACCTTAACTATGGCTACACCTTC
CASSLAGHLNYGYTF
>TRBV30|many|NA|TRBJ2-5
TGTGCCTGGACCCTTATAGACCAAGAGACCCAGTACTTC
CAWTLIDQETQYF
>TRBV4-3|NA|TRBD1|TRBJ2-3
TGCGCCAGCAGCCAGGATCTAGTACGACAGGGGTCAGATACGCAGTATTTT
CASSQDLVRQGSDTQYF
>TRBV28|many|TRBD2|TRBJ2-1
TGTGCCAGCAGCCCCACTAGCGGGAGAAGGAATGAGCAGTTCTTC
CASSPTSGRRNEQFF
>TRBV15|NA|TRBD1|TRBJ2-1
TGTGCCACCAGCCCGGACAGGGGGTACAATGAGCAGTTCTTC
CATSPDRGYNEQFF
>TRBV27|many|NA|TRBJ2-3
TGTGCCAGCAGTCTCTTACCCCCCGGCACAGATACGCAGTATTTT
CASSLLPPGTDTQYF
>TRBV20-1|many|TRBD2|TRBJ2-7
TGCAGTGCCCTACTTACTAGCGGAGCCTACGAGCAGTACTTC
CSALLTSGAYEQYF
>TRBV9|many|NA|TRBJ2-5
TGTGCCAGCAGCGGGGGGACGGGTTTCCAAGAGACCCAGTACTTC
CASSGGTGFQETQYF
>TRBV30|NA|NA|TRBJ1-2
TGTGCCTGCGCCGGGACCCTCGGTGGTGGCTACACCTTC
CACAGTLGGGYTF
>TRBV3-1|NA|NA|TRBJ2-1
TGTGCCAGCAGCCATGGCGAGAGCTCCTACAATGAGCAGTTCTTC
CASSHGESSYNEQFF
>TRBV28|many|TRBD1|TRBJ1-1
TGTGCCAGCAGAGAACAGGGGCAAAATGAAGCTTTCTTT
CASREQGQNEAFF
>TRBV11-2|NA|TRBD2|TRBJ2-3
TGTGCCAGCAGCAACTCCCGGGGTAGCGGGTTCTCAGATACGCAGTATTTT
CASSNSRGSGFSDTQYF
>TRBV29-1|many|TRBD1|TRBJ2-5
TGCAGCGTTCGAACCCCGGGACAGGGAATGGAGACCCAGTACTTC
CSVRTPGQGMETQYF
>TRBV18|NA|NA|TRBJ2-7
TGTGCCAGCTCACCGACTACCGACACTCCCTACGAGCAGTACTTC
CASSPTTDTPYEQYF
>TRBV28|many|NA|TRBJ2-1
TGTGCCAGCACGTCTGCGGGGGCGAATATATATCATGAGCAGTTCTTC
CASTSAGANIYHEQFF
>TRBV24-1|many|TRBD1|TRBJ2-1
TGTGCCACCAGTGATCCCGGGACAGCCTCCTACAATGAGCAGTTCTTC
CATSDPGTASYNEQFF
>TRBV14|NA|TRBD1|TRBJ1-4
TGTGCCAGCAGCCTTATTCCGACAGGGCCATATGAAAAACTGTTTTTT
CASSLIPTGPYEKLFF
>TRBV29-1|few|NA|TRBJ2-1
TGCAGCTTATTATTAGGCGGAGAAGATCCTCGCAATGAGCAGTTCTTC
CSLLLGGEDPRNEQFF
>TRBV5-5|NA|TRBD2|TRBJ2-4
TGTGCCAGCAGCTTGGTGCGGGAGGGCCGGGCCAAAAACATTCAGTACTTC
CASSLVREGRAKNIQYF
>TRBV5-1|few|TRBD2|TRBJ2-3
TGCGCCAGCAGCTTTGGAGCGGGAGTAACAGATACGCAGTATTTT
CASSFGAGVTDTQYF
>TRBV18|many|NA|TRBJ2-5
TGTGCCAGCTCACCAACCCCGGGAGTCGTTGAGACCCAGTACTTC
CASSPTPGVVETQYF
>TRBV3-1|NA|NA|TRBJ1-6
TGTGCCAATAGGGCGAGTCCCCACGGAAATTCACCCCTCCACTTT
CANRASPHGNSPLHF
>TRBV2|many|TRBD1|TRBJ1-2
TGTGCCAGCACCTCACTGGGGGGACAGGTTAACTATGGCTACACCTTC
CASTSLGGQVNYGYTF
>TRBV28|few|NA|TRBJ1-1
TGTGCCAGCAGTTTATCCCGGCGTGAAGCTTTCTTT
CASSLSRREAFF
>TRBV7-3|few|TRBD2|TRBJ2-7
TGTGCCAGCAGCTCCCCGGGACTAGCGGGGTCCTACGAGCAGTACTTC
CASSSPGLAGSYEQYF
>TRBV7-9|once|TRBD2|TRBJ2-1
TGTGCCAGCAGCCCTCGGGCTAGCGGGACCAATGAGCAGTTCTTC
CASSPRASGTNEQFF
>TRBV14|many|NA|TRBJ2-1
TGTGCCAGCAGCCCTACCTCTGGGGGAAGGCAGTTCTTC
CASSPTSGGRQFF
>TRBV6-9|few|NA|TRBJ2-7
TGTGCCAGCAGTTACGACATTTACGAGCAGTACTTC
CASSYDIYEQYF
>TRBV6-5|many|TRBD1|TRBJ2-7
TGTGCCAGCAGTTACCGGGGACAGGGCTACGAGCAGTACTTC
CASSYRGQGYEQYF
>TRBV7-9|few|TRBD2|TRBJ2-7
TGTGCCAGCAGCGAAGTGGGGGGGGGCTACGAGCAGTACTTC
CASSEVGGGYEQYF
>TRBV10-1|NA|NA|TRBJ2-1
TGCGCCAGCAGCCCCTCTAGTTACTCCTACAATGAGCAGTTCTTC
CASSPSSYSYNEQFF
>TRBV12-3/TRBV12-4|many|NA|TRBJ1-1
TGTGCCAGCACCCACAGCTCTAAGAACACTGAAGCTTTCTTT
CASTHSSKNTEAFF
>TRBV11-1|many|NA|TRBJ2-2
TGTGCCAGCAGCACCGCGAGGGAGCTGTTTTTT
CASSTARELFF
>TRBV6-1|many|NA|TRBJ2-3
TGTGCCAGCAGGGACTATCGTAGTCCAGGGGATACGCAGTATTTT
CASRDYRSPGDTQYF
>TRBV6-5|NA|NA|TRBJ2-2
TGTGCCAGCAGTTACTCGGGGGGGACGGACAGGGCTAACGGGGAGCTGTTTTTT
CASSYSGGTDRANGELFF
>TRBV30|many|NA|TRBJ2-5
TGTGCCTGGAGTGTAGGGCAGGTCCTAAGGGAGACCCAGTACTTC
CAWSVGQVLRETQYF
>TRBV10-3|many|NA|TRBJ2-7
TGTGCCATCAGTGCTAAACTAGTTGTGGGGAGGTACGAGCAGTACTTC
CAISAKLVVGRYEQYF
>TRBV6-2/TRBV6-3|few|NA|TRBJ2-3
TGTGCCAGCAGGGATACGGGAAACACAGATACGCAGTATTTT
CASRDTGNTDTQYF
>TRBV6-1|few|TRBD2|TRBJ2-5
TGTGCCAGCAGGGACTGGACTAGCGGAGAGACCCAGTACTTC
CASRDWTSGETQYF
>TRBV10-3|many|NA|TRBJ2-7
TGTGCCATCAGTGAGTCGATCAGCGGAGGGCCCTACGAGCAGTACTTC
CAISESISGGPYEQYF